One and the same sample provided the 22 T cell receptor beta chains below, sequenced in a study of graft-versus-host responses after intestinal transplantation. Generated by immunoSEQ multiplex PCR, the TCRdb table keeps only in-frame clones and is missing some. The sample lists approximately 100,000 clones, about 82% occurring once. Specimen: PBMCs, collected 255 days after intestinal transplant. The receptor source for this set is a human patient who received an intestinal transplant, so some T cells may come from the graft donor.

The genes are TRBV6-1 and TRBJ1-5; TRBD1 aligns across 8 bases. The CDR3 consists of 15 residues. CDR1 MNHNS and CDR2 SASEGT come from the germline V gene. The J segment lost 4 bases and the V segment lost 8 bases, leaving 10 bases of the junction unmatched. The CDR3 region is CASSRPQGGNQPQHF. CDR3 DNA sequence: TGTGCCAGCTCCCGACCACAGGGGGGAAATCAGCCCCAGCATTTT.

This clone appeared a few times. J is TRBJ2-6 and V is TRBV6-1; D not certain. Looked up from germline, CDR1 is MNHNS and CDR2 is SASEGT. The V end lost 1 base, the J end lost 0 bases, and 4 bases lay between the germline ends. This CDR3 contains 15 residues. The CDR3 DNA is TGTGCCAGCAGTGAAGTCTCCTCTGGGGCCAACGTCCTGACTTTC. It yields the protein CASSEVSSGANVLTF.

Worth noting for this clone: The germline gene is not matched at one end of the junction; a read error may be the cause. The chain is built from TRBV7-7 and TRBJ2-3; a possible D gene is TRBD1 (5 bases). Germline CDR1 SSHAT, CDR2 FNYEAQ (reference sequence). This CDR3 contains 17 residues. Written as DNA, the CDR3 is TGTGCTAGCAGCTTAAATCTGGGGCCTGGAGGCACAGATACGCAGTATTTT. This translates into CASSLNLGPGGTDTQYF.

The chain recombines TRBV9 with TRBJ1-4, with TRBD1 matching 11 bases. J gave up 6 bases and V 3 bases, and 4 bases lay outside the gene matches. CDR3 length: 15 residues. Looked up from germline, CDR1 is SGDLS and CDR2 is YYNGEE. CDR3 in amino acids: CASSAGQGGYEKLFF. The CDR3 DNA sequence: TGTGCCAGCAGCGCGGGACAGGGGGGTTATGAAAAACTGTTTTTT.

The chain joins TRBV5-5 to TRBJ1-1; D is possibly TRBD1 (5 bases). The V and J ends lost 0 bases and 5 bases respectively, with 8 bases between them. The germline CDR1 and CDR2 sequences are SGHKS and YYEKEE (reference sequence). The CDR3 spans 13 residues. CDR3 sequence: CASSLGDATEAFF. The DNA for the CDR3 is TGTGCCAGCAGCTTGGGGGACGCGACTGAAGCTTTCTTT.

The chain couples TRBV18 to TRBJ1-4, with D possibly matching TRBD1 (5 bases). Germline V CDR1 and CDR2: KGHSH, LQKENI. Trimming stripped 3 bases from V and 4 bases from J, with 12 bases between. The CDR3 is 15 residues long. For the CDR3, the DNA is TGTGCCAGCTCACCGTGGGGGGACTATAATGAAAAACTGTTTTTT. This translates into CASSPWGDYNEKLFF.

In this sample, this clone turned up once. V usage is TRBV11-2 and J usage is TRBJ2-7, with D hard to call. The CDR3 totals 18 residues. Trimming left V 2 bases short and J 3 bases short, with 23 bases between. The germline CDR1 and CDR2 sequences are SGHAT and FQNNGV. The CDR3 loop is CASSLKLASGQHLYEQYV. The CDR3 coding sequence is TGTGCCAGCAGCTTAAAATTGGCTAGTGGGCAGCACCTCTACGAGCAGTACGTC.

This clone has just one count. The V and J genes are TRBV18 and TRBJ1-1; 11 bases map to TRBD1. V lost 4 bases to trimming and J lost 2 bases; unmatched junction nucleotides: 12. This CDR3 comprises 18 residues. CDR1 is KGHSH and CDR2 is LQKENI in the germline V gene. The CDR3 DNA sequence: TGTGCCAGCTCACGTGGCAGGGACAGGGGGAACCTTAACACTGAAGCTTTCTTT. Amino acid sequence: CASSRGRDRGNLNTEAFF.

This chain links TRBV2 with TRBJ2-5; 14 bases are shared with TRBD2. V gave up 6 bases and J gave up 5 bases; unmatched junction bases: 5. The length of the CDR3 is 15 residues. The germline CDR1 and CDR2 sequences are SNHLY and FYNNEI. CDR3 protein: CASRRLAGGQETQYF. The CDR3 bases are TGTGCCAGCAGAAGACTAGCGGGGGGGCAGGAGACCCAGTACTTC.

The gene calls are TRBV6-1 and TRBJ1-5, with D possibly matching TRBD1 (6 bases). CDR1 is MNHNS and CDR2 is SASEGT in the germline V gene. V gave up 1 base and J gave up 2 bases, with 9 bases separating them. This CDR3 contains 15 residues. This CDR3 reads CASSEVEGGNQPQHF. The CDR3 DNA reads TGTGCCAGCAGTGAAGTCGAGGGGGGCAATCAGCCCCAGCATTTT.

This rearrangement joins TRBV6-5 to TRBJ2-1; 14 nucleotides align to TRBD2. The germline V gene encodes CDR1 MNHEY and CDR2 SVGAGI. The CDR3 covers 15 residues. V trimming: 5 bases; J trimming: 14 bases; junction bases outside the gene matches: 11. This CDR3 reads CASSPEAGLAGEEFF. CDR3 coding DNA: TGTGCCAGCAGTCCCGAGGCGGGACTAGCGGGAGAGGAGTTCTTC.

DNA of the CDR3: TGTGCCAGCAGCCGCCAAGCGGGGTGGGGCACAGATACGCAGTATTTT. It is translated as CASSRQAGWGTDTQYF. The chain joins TRBV7-9 to TRBJ2-3, with 7 nucleotides matching TRBD2. The CDR3 loop spans 16 amino acids. The ends lost 5 bases at V and 1 base at J; junction bases unmatched: 9. Looked up from germline, CDR1 is SEHNR and CDR2 is FQNEAQ (reference sequence).

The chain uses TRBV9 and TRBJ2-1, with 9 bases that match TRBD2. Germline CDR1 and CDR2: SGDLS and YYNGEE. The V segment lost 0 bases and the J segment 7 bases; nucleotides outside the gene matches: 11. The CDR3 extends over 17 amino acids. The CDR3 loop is CASSVGGSSGSVNEQFF. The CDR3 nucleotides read TGTGCCAGCAGCGTAGGTGGTAGTAGCGGGAGTGTAAATGAGCAGTTCTTC.

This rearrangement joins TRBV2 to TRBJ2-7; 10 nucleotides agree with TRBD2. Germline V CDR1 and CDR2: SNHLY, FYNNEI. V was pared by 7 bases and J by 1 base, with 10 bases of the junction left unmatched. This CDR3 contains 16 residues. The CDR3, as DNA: TGTGCCAGCACCCAAGCGGCTAGCGGGGGATCCTACGAGCAGTACTTC. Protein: CASTQAASGGSYEQYF. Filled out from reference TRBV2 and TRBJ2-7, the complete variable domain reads EPEVTQTPSHQVTQMGQEVILRCVPISNHLYFYWYRQILGQKVEFLVSFYNNEISEKSEIFDDQFSVERPDGSNFTLKIRSTKLEDSAMYFCASTQAASGGSYEQYFGPGTRLTVT.

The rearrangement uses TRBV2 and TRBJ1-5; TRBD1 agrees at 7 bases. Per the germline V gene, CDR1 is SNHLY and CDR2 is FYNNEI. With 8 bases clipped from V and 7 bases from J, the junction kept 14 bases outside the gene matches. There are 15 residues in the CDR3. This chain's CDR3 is CASSDPTGFKQPQHF. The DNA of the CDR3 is TGTGCCAGCTCGGACCCGACAGGGTTTAAACAGCCCCAGCATTTT. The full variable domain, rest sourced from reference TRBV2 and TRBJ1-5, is EPEVTQTPSHQVTQMGQEVILRCVPISNHLYFYWYRQILGQKVEFLVSFYNNEISEKSEIFDDQFSVERPDGSNFTLKIRSTKLEDSAMYFCASSDPTGFKQPQHFGDGTRLSIL.

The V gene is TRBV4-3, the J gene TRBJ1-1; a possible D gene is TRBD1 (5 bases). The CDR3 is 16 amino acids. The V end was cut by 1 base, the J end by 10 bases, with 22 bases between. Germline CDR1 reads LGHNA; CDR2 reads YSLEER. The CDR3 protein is CASSQGRKGGQGGAFF. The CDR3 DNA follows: TGCGCCAGCAGCCAAGGAAGAAAAGGAGGCCAGGGCGGAGCTTTCTTT.

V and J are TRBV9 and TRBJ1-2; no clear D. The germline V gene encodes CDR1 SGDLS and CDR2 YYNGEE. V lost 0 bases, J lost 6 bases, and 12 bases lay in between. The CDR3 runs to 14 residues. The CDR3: CASSVGDNSDGYTF. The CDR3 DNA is TGTGCCAGCAGCGTAGGAGACAACAGTGATGGCTACACCTTC.

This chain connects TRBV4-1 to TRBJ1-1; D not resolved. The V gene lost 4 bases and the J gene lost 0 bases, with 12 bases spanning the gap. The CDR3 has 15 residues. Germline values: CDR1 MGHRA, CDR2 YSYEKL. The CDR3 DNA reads TGCGCCAGCAGCCTCAACCCAGGAGTGAACACTGAAGCTTTCTTT. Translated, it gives CASSLNPGVNTEAFF.

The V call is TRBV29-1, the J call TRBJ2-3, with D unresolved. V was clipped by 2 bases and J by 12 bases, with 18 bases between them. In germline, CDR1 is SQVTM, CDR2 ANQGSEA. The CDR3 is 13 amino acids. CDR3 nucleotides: TGCAGCGTTGAATTTCCTTCAGGTGTCGGTCAGTATTTT. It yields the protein CSVEFPSGVGQYF.

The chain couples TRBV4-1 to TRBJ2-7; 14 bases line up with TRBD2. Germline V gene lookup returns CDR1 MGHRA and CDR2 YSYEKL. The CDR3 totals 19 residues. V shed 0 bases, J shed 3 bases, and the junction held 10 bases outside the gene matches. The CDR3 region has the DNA TGCGCCAGCAGCCAAGAATCCGGACTAGCGGGGGGCCCTAACTACGAGCAGTACTTC. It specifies CASSQESGLAGGPNYEQYF.

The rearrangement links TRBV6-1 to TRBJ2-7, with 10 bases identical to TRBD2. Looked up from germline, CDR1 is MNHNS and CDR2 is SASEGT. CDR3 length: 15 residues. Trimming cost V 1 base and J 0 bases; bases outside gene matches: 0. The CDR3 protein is CASSEGTSGSYEQYF. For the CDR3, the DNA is TGTGCCAGCAGTGAAGGGACTAGCGGCTCCTACGAGCAGTACTTC.

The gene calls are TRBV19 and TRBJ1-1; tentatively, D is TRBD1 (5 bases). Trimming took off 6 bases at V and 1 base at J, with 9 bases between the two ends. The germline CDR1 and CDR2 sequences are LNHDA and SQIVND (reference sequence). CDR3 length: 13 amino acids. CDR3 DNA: TGTGCCAGTAGGGAGGGGTGGAACACTGAAGCTTTCTTT. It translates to CASREGWNTEAFF.